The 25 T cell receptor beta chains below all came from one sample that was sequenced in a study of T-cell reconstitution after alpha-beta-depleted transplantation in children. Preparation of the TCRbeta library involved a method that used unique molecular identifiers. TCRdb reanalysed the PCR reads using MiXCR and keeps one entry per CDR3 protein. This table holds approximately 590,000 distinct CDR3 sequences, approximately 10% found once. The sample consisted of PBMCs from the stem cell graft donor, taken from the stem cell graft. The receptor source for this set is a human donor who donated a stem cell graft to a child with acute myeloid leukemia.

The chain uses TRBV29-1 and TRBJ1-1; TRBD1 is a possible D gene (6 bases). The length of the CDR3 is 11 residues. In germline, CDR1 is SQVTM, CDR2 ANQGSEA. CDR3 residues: CISKGGTEAFF. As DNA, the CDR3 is TGCATCTCAAAGGGGGGCACTGAAGCTTTCTTT.

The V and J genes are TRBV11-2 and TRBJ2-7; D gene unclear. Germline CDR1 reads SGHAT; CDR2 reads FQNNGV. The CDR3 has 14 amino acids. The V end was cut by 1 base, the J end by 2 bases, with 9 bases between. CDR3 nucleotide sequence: TGTGCCAGCAGCTTAGTAGTGTCCCCCTACGAGCAGTACTTC. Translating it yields CASSLVVSPYEQYF.

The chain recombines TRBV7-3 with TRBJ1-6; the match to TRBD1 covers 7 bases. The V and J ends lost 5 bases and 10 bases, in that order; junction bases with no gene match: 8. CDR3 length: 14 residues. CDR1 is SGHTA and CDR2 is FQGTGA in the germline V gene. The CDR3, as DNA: TGTGCCAGCAGCCAGGGGGTGGGGGACTCACCCCTCCACTTT. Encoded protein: CASSQGVGDSPLHF.

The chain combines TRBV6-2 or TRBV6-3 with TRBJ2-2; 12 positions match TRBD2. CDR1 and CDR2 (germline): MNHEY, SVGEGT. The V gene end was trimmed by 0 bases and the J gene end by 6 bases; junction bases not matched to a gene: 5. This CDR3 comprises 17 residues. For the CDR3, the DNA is TGTGCCAGCAGTTACTCCGGACTAGCGGGATCTTCCGGGGAGCTGTTTTTT. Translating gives CASSYSGLAGSSGELFF.

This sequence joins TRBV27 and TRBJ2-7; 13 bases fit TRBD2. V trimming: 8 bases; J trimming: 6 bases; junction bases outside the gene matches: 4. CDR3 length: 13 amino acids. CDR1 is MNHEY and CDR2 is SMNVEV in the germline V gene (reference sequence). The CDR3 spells CASGRTSGSEQYF. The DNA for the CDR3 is TGTGCCAGCGGAAGGACTAGCGGGAGCGAGCAGTACTTC.

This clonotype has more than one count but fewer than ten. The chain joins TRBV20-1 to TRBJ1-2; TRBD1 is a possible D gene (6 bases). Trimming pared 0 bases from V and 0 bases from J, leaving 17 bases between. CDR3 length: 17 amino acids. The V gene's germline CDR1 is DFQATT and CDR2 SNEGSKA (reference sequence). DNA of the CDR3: TGCAGTGCTAGAGATCGGGACACCCGGCAGACTAACTATGGCTACACCTTC. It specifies CSARDRDTRQTNYGYTF.

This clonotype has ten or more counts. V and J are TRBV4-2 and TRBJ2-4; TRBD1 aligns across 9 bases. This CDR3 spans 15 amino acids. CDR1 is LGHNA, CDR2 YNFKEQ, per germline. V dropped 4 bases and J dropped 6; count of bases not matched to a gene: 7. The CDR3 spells CASSREPGQGNIQYF. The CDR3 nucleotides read TGTGCCAGCAGCCGAGAACCGGGACAGGGAAACATTCAGTACTTC.

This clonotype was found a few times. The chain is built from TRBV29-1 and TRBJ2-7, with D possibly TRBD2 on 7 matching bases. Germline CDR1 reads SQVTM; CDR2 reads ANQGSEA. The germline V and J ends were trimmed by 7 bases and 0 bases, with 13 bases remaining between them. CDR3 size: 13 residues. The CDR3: CSEGGRDSYEQYF. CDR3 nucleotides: TGCAGCGAGGGGGGGAGAGACTCCTACGAGCAGTACTTC.

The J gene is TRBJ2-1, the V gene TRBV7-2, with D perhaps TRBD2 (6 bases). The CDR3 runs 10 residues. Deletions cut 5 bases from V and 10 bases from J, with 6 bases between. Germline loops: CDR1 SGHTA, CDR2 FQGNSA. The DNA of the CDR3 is TGTGCCAGCAGCGGGGGGGAGCAGTTCTTC. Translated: CASSGGEQFF.

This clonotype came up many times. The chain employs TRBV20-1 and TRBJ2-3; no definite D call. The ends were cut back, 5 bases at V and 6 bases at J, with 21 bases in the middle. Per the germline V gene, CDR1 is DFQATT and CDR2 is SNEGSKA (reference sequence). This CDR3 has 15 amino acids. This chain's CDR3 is CSASRPTIVSDTQYF. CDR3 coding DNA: TGCAGTGCTTCCCGACCCACAATCGTTTCCGATACGCAGTATTTT.

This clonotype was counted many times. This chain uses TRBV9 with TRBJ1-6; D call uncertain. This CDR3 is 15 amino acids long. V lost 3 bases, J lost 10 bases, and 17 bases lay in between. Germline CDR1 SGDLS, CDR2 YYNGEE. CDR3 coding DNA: TGTGCCAGCAGCGGCCCGTGGGCGGACGGATCACCCCTCCACTTT. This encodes CASSGPWADGSPLHF.

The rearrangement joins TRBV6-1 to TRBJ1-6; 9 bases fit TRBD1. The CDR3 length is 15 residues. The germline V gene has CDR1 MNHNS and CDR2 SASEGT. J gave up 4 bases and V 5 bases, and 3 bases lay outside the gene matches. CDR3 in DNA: TGTGCCAGCAGTCAAGGGACAGGGTATAATTCACCCCTCCACTTT. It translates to CASSQGTGYNSPLHF.

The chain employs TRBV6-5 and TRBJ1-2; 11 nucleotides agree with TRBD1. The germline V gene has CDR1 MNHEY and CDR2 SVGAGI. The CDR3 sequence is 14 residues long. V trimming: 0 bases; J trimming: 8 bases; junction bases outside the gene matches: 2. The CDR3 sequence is CASSYSGTGGGYTF. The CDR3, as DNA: TGTGCCAGCAGTTACTCAGGGACAGGGGGGGGCTACACCTTC.

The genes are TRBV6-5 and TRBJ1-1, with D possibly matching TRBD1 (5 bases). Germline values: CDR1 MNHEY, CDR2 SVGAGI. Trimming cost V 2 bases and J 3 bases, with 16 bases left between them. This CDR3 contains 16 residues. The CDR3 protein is CASSYPQVRFDTEAFF. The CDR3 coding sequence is TGTGCCAGCAGTTACCCACAGGTTAGGTTCGACACTGAAGCTTTCTTT.

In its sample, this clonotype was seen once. The CDR3 sequence: CASSQTQGNYGYTF. CDR3 nucleotides: TGCGCCAGCAGCCAAACTCAGGGAAACTATGGCTACACCTTC. This chain connects TRBV5-1 to TRBJ1-2, with D possibly TRBD1 on 5 matching bases. Looked up from germline, CDR1 is SGHRS and CDR2 is YFSETQ. V lost 4 bases and J lost 2, with 12 bases in between. CDR3 length equals 14 residues.

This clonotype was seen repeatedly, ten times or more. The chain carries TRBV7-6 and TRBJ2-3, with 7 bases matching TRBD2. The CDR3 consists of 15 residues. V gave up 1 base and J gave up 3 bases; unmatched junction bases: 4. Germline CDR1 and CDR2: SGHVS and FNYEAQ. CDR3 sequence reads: CASSLGTSATDTQYF. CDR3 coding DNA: TGTGCCAGCAGCTTAGGGACTAGTGCTACAGATACGCAGTATTTT. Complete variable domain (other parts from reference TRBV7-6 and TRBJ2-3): GAGVSQSPRYKVTKRGQDVALRCDPISGHVSLYWYRQALGQGPEFLTYFNYEAQQDKSGLPNDRFSAERPEGSISTLTIQRTEQRDSAMYRCASSLGTSATDTQYFGPGTRLTVL.

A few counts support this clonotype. CDR3 sequence (DNA): TGCAGCGTGGAATTACGCCGGAATGAGCAGTTCTTC. This gives the protein CSVELRRNEQFF. The chain combines TRBV29-1 with TRBJ2-1; D remains ambiguous. Trimming took off 6 bases at V and 7 bases at J, with 13 bases between the two ends. This CDR3 comprises 12 residues. Germline assignment: CDR1 SQVTM and CDR2 ANQGSEA.

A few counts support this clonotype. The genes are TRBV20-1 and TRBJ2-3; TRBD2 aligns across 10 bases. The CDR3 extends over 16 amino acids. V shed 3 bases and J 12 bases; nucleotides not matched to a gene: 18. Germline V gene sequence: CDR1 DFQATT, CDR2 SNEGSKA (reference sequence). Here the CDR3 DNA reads TGCAGTGCTAGGAGAGCGGGAGGGCCTGATAGACTAGACCAGTATTTT. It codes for CSARRAGGPDRLDQYF.

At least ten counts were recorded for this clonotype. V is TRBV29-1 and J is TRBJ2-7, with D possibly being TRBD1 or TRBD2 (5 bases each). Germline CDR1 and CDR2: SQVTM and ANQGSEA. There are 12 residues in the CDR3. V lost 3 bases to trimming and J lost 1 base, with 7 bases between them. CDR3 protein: CSVEGESYEQYF. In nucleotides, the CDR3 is TGCAGCGTTGAGGGGGAATCCTACGAGCAGTACTTC.

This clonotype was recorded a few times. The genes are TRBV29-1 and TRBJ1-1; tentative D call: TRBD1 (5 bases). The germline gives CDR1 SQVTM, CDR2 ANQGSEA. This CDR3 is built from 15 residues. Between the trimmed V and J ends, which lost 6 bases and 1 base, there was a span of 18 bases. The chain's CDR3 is CSVDVGGRGNTEAFF. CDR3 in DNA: TGCAGCGTCGACGTTGGGGGTAGGGGGAACACTGAAGCTTTCTTT. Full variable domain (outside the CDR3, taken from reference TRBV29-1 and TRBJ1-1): SAVISQKPSRDICQRGTSLTIQCQVDSQVTMMFWYRQQPGQSLTLIATANQGSEATYESGFVIDKFPISRPNLTFSTLTVSNMSPEDSSIYLCSVDVGGRGNTEAFFGQGTRLTVV.

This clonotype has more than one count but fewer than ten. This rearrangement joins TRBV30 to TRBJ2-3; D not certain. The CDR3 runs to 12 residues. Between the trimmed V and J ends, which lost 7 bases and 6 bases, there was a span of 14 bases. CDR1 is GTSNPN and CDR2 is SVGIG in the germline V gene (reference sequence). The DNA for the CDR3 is TGTGCCTCTACCCCGGGTAGTGATACGCAGTATTTT. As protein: CASTPGSDTQYF. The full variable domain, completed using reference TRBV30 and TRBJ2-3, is SQTIHQWPATLVQPVGSPLSLECTVEGTSNPNLYWYRQAAGRGLQLLFYSVGIGQISSEVPQNLSASRPQDRQFILSSKKLLLSDSGFYLCASTPGSDTQYFGPGTRLTVL.

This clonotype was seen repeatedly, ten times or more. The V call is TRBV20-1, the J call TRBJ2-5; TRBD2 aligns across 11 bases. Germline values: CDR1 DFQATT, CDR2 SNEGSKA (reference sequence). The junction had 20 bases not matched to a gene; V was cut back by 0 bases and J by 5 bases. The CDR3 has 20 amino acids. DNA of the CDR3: TGCAGTGCTAGAGACGCACAGGGGAGGGGTAGCGGGAGGGCCAGGGAGACCCAGTACTTC. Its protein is CSARDAQGRGSGRARETQYF.

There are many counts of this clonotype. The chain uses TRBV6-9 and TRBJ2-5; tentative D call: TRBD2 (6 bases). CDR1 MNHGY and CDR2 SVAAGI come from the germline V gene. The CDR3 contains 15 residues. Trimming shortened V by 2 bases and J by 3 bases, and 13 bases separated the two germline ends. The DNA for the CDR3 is TGTGCCAGCAGTTATCCGAAGGGGAGGAAAGAGACCCAGTACTTC. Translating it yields CASSYPKGRKETQYF.

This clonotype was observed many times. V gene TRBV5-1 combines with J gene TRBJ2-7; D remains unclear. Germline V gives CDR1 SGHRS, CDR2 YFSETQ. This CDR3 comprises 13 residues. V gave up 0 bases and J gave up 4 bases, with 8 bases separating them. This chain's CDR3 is CASSLGQVYEQYF. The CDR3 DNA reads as TGCGCCAGCAGCTTGGGGCAGGTGTACGAGCAGTACTTC.

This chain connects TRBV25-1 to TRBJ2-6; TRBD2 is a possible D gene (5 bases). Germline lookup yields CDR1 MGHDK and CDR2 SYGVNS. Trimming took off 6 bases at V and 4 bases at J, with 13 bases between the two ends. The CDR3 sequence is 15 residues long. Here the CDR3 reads CASSLQRAGANVLTF. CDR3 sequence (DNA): TGTGCCAGCAGCCTCCAGAGGGCCGGGGCCAACGTCCTGACTTTC.